This T cell receptor beta chain was captured by sequencing in a study of blood T cell repertoires in COVID-19. Study information: Spain, Italy and the United States supplied samples that represented acute and convalescent COVID-19.

Data came from immunoSEQ multiplex PCR; TCRdb stores just in-frame clones and leaves some out. The table records 130,000 to 150,000 clones, more than 75% of them present only once. The CDR3 is made up of 13 amino acids. In germline, CDR1 is SQVTM, CDR2 ANQGSEA. V was shortened by 0 bases and J by 12 bases, with 17 bases between the two germline ends. This chain connects TRBV29-1 to TRBJ1-2, with D maybe TRBD1 (5 bases). The clonotype comes from a woman between 45 and 65 years old with active or convalescent COVID-19. Sequencing was carried out using peripheral blood. The CDR3 reads CSVEDEGRRSNTF. CDR3 coding DNA: TGCAGCGTTGAAGATGAGGGGAGGAGGAGTAACACCTTC.